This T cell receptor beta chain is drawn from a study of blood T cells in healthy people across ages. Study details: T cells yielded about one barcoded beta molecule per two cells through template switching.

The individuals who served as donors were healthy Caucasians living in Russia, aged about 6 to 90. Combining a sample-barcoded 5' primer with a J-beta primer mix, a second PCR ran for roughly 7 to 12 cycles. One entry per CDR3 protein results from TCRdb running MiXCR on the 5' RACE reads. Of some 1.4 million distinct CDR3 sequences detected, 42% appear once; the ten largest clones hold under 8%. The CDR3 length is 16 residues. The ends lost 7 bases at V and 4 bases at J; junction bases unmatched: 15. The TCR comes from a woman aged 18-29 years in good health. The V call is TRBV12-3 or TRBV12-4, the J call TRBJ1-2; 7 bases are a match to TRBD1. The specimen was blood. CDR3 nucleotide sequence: TGTGCCAGCACCCGCGGGACAGTACAAAAGCCCTATGGCTACACCTTC. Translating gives CASTRGTVQKPYGYTF.